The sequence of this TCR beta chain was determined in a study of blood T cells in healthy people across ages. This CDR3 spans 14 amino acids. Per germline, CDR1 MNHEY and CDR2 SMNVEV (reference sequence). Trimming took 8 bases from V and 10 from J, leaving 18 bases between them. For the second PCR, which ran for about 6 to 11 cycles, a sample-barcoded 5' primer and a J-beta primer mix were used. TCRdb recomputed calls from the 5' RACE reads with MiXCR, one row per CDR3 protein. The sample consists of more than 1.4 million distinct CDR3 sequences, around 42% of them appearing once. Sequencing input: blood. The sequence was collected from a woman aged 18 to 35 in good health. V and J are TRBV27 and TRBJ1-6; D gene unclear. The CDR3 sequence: CASRSGDVWSPLHF. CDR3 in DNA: TGTGCCAGCCGGTCGGGCGACGTGTGGTCACCCCTCCACTTT.